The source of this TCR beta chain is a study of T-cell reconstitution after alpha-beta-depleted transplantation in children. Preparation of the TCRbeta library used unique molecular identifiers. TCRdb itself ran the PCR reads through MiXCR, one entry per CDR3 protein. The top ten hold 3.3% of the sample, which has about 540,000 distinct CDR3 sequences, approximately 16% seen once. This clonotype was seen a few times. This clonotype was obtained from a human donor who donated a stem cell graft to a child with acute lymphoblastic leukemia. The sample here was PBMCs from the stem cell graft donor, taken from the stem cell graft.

In nucleotides, the CDR3 is TGCAGTGCTAGAGACCCATACAGCGGGAGGGCCTACAATGAGCAGTTCTTC. It translates to CSARDPYSGRAYNEQFF. The chain employs TRBV20-1 and TRBJ2-1; 10 nucleotides agree with TRBD2. V was clipped by 0 bases and J by 2 bases; unmatched bases: 7. Germline CDR1 reads DFQATT; CDR2 reads SNEGSKA (reference sequence). This CDR3 has 17 residues.